This T cell receptor (beta chain) comes out of a study of vaccination effects on CD4 cells after COVID-19 (dated 2022 in TCRdb). With regard to the full study: Each participant received two doses of an mRNA SARS-CoV-2 vaccine, either BNT162b2 or mRNA-1273. SARS-CoV-2 spike-specific CD4+ TCR repertoires were compared before and after mRNA vaccination in COVID-19 convalescent patients and in infection-naive vaccine recipients. The full study included roughly 11 COVID-19 convalescent patients and several SARS-CoV-2-naive healthy vaccine recipients. Cultures from other donors in the study were sequenced using the Oncomine TCR Beta short-read assay on an Illumina iSeq 100. Overall study results and their limits: The study was limited by a small number of convalescent patients, and early post-infection timepoints were lacking. Clones induced by infection and clones induced by vaccination both contracted markedly at late timepoints after vaccination, which fits with T cell responses waning over time. Among healthy vaccine recipients, nearly all vaccine-induced clones were SARS-CoV-2 mono-reactive, and just 1 of 255 was cross-reactive with common cold coronaviruses.

Receptors were amplified or captured by the immunoSEQ multiplex PCR assay. DNA from the CD4+ T cells that had been cultured and isolated underwent TCR beta CDR3 sequencing. The authors processed their data as follows. The analysis removed non-productive TCR sequences, trimmed reads to the CDR3 region, and retained only CDR3s that were 7 or more amino acids long. Antigen-specific clonotypes were identified with the MANAFEST web app by comparing expansion in peptide wells against reference cultures. To count as positive, a clone had to show expansion at FDR<0.05 compared with the reference and with all other wells, an odds ratio above 5, and a frequency above 0.1% in two replicate wells. Cross-reactive clonotypes were defined as significantly expanded in SARS-CoV-2 spike wells and in at least one common cold coronavirus spike condition. CDR3 similarity was assessed by Levenshtein distance with the stringdist R package, and unrooted trees were built with ape in R 3.6.1. The table was pulled from immuneACCESS by TCRdb, which kept in-frame rearrangements only. Such tables lose some clones; where checked, under half of the loss comes from unresolved V genes, and the rest has no known cause. V and J calls plus clone size are reproduced from that table; the DNA served to infer D and trimming. The sample table holds 30,000 to 35,000 clones, of which about three quarters were seen once. Clones ranked in the top ten supply around 30% of the sample.

In the ViraFEST assay, PBMC were stimulated with viral peptide pools, and TCR sequencing was then used to find antigen-specific CD4+ T cell clonotypes based on their expansion. After approximately 11 days of culture, CD4+ T cells were isolated with the EasySep CD4+ T cell isolation kit. Healthy vaccine recipients had no prior SARS-CoV-2 infection, confirmed by negative nucleocapsid antibodies before and after vaccination. Each well held around 2 million PBMC cultured in IMDM containing 5% human AB serum, around 9.3 IU/ml IL-2 and gentamicin, along with approximately 10 ug/ml peptides. On days 3 and 7, half of the culture medium was replaced with fresh IL-2-containing medium. Each peptide stimulation condition was cultured in triplicate wells unless otherwise noted. PBMC were separated from whole blood using Ficoll-Paque Plus gradient centrifugation and were then either cryopreserved at -140C or used fresh. The overlapping peptide pools covered the spike proteins of SARS-CoV-2 and of the common cold coronaviruses HCoV-NL63, HCoV-OC43 and HCoV-229E. Genomic DNA was extracted from cultured CD4+ T cells with the QIAamp micro DNA kit.

From the germline V gene, CDR1 is SGHTA and CDR2 is FQGNSA. Measured from the cysteine to the phenylalanine, the CDR3 is 12 residues long. Kept here is only the CDR3 DNA, which spans 36 bases and is read in frame from base 1. V is cut by 2 bases and J by 3 bases, and the space between the germline ends is 5 bases. Comments on this clone: It has no known antigen specificity. Base qualities were left out, and no much larger clone turns up one base away.

This sequence was found in a human donor who received a COVID-19 vaccine. The V and J genes are TRBV7-2 and TRBJ2-7; the D gene assignment is ambiguous. This specimen was CD4+ T cells from PBMCs cultured with HCoV-OC43 spike peptides, taken before COVID-19 vaccination. What the cell subset or site label conveys for this sample: HCoV-OC43 spike overlapping peptide pool stimulation. The bases are TGTGCCAGCAGCTTAAGGGACTACGAGCAGTACTTC. Its coded protein is CASSLRDYEQYF.